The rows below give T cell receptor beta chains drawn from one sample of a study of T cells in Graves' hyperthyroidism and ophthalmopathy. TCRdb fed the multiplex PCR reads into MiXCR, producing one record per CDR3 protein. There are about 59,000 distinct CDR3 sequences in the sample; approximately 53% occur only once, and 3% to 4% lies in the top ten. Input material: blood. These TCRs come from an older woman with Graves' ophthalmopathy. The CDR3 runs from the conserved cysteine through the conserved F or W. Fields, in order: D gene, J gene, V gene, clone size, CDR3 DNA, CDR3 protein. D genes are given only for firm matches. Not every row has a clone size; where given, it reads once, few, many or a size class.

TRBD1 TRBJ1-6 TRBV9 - TGTGCCAGCAGCCCGGGCCAGGGGGCTTCACCCCTCCACTTT CASSPGQGASPLHF
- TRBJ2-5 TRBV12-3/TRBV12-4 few TGTGCCAGCAGTCCACCGCGGGCAGGGGAGGGAGAGACCCAGTACTTC CASSPPRAGEGETQYF
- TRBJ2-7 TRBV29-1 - TGCAGCGCTGGGGGGACACCGTCCTACGAGCAGTACTTC CSAGGTPSYEQYF
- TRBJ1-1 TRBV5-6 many TGTGCCAGCAGCTTGGGGGGGGTCACTGAAGCTTTCTTT CASSLGGVTEAFF
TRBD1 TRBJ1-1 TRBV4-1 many TGCGCCAGCAGCCAAGCGGACAGGGCCGTGGAAGCTTTCTTT CASSQADRAVEAFF
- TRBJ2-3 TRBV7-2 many TGTGCCAGCAGCTTCAAGCAAGATACGCAGTATTTT CASSFKQDTQYF
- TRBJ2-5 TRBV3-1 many TGTGCCAGCAGCCCTTTAGGCGGAGGGGAGGAGACCCAGTACTTC CASSPLGGGEETQYF
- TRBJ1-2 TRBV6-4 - TGTGCCAGCAGTGACGCTCGGGGCGCGAGCTATGGCTACACCTTC CASSDARGASYGYTF
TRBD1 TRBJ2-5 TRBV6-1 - TGTGCCAGCAGTGAAGCGCTGGGACAGGGGTCGGAGACCCAGTACTTC CASSEALGQGSETQYF
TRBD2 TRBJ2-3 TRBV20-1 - TGCAGTGCTAGCGGGAGGGCAGATACGCAGTATTTT CSASGRADTQYF
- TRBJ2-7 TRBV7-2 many TGTGCCAGCAGCCAGACAGGACTCTCCTACGAGCAGTACTTC CASSQTGLSYEQYF
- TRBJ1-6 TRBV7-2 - TGTGCCAGCAGCTTATCCCCAGGGGTGAAGGTAAATTCACCCCTCCACTTT CASSLSPGVKVNSPLHF
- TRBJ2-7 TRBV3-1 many TGTGCCAGCAGCCAAAGGTCGACACCGCCGAACTTC CASSQRSTPPNF
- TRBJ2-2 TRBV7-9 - TGTGCCAGCAGAACGAACCGGGGGTCGGGATTGACCGGGGAGCTGTTTTTT CASRTNRGSGLTGELFF
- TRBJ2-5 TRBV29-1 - TGCAGCGTTGATCGACAGCAAGAGACCCAGTACTTC CSVDRQQETQYF
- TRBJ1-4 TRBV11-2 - TGCGCCGGCAGCTCACATCAGGAGAGTGAAAAACTGTTTTTT CAGSSHQESEKLFF
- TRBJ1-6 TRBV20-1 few TGCAGTGCTAGCGGAGAGCTGACCTATAATTCACCCCTCCACTTT CSASGELTYNSPLHF
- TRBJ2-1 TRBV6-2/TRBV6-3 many TGTGCCAGCAGTTACGGGCAGGAGTACAATGAGCAGTTCTTC CASSYGQEYNEQFF
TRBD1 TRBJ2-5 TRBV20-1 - TGCAGTGCCAACCCCGGGACAGGGGACGAGACCCAGTACTTC CSANPGTGDETQYF
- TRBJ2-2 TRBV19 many TGTGCCAGTAGTGACGAGGGGGACACCGGGGAGCTGTTTTTT CASSDEGDTGELFF
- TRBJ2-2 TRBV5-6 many TGTGCCAGCAGCTTGGTTGGCCACACCGGGGAGCTGTTTTTT CASSLVGHTGELFF
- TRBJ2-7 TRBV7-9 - TGTGCCAGCAGCGTTTGGACAGACCTTAAACCCTCCTACGAGCAGTACTTC CASSVWTDLKPSYEQYF
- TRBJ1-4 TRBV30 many TGTGCCTGGAAACCGCTCCCAAATGAAAAACTGTTTTTT CAWKPLPNEKLFF
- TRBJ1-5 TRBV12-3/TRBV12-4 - TGTGCCAGCAGTCGAGCCGGGTCTCATCAGCCCCAGCATTTT CASSRAGSHQPQHF
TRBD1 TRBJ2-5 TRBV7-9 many TGTGCCAGCAGCTTAGCAACCCTGACAGGGGGCCAAGAGACCCAGTACTTC CASSLATLTGGQETQYF
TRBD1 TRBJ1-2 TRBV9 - TGTGCCAGCAGCGTAGCTTTAGGCAGGGGGAACTATGGCTACACCTTC CASSVALGRGNYGYTF
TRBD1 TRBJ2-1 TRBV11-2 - TGTGCCAGCAGCTTAACCCCAGGGGGCAGGTACAATGAGCAGTTCTTC CASSLTPGGRYNEQFF
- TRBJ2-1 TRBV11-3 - TGCGCCAGCAGCCCCAAAGGTGGTTTCCACAATGAGCAGTTCTTC CASSPKGGFHNEQFF
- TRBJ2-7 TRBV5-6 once TGTGCCAGCAGCTTGAGGGGCGGGGTCCGGCCCTACGAGCAGTACTTC CASSLRGGVRPYEQYF
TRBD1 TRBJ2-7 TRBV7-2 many TGTGCCAGCAGCTTAGCAGGACAGGCCTACGAGCAGTACTTC CASSLAGQAYEQYF
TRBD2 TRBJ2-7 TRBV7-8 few TGTGCCAGCAGCTTAGCGGGACTAGCCACCTACGAGCAGTACTTC CASSLAGLATYEQYF
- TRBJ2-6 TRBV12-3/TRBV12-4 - TGTGCCAGCAGTAGACGGGACTTATCTGGGGCCAACGTCCTGACTTTC CASSRRDLSGANVLTF
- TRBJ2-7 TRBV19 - TGTGCTAGTAGTTCTCGGGGAGGCGAGCAGTACTTC CASSSRGGEQYF
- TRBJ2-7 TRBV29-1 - TGCAGCATACGTCAGGAGTACGAGCAGTACTTC CSIRQEYEQYF
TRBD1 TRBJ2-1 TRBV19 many TGTGCCAGTAGTAACCGGGACAGGGGGCGTGATGAGCAGTTCTTC CASSNRDRGRDEQFF
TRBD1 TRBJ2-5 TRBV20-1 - TGCAGTGCGTACCGGGACAGGGGAGAGACCCAGTACTTC CSAYRDRGETQYF
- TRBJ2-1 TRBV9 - TGTGCCAGCAGCGTAGGTGGATTGGGAAATGAGCAGTTCTTC CASSVGGLGNEQFF
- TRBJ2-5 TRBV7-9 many TGTGCCAGCAGCTTCTCAGGGGGGTTCCGAGAGACCCAGTACTTC CASSFSGGFRETQYF
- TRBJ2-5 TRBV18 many TGTGCCAGCTCACCACCTGGGGAGACCCAGTACTTC CASSPPGETQYF
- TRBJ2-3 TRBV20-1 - TGCAGTGCTATCCCTCAGACAGATACGCAGTATTTT CSAIPQTDTQYF
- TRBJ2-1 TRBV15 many TGTGCCACCAGCACCAATTTTCGGAGCCCCAACTACAATGAGCAGTTCTTC CATSTNFRSPNYNEQFF
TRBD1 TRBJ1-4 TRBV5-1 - TGCGCCAGCAGCCTGGGGGGACAGGGGGGAGGAAGACTGTTTTTT CASSLGGQGGGRLFF
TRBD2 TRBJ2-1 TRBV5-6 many TGTGCCAGCAGCGTGGGACTAGCCCACAATGAGCAGTTCTTC CASSVGLAHNEQFF
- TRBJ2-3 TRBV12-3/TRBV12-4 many TGTGCCAGCAGTCTCCGATTCAATTCCCGGACTGTTAGCACAGATACGCAGTATTTT CASSLRFNSRTVSTDTQYF
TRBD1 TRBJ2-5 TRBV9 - TGTGCCAGCAGCAGCCGGGACAGGGGCGAGACCCAGTACTTC CASSSRDRGETQYF
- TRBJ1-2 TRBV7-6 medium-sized TGTGCCAGCAGCCGAGGGAATGGCTACACCTTC CASSRGNGYTF
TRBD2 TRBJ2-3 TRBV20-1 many TGCAGTGCTATCAGATTCACTAGCGGGGTCACAGATACGCAGTATTTT CSAIRFTSGVTDTQYF
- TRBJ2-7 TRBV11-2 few TGTGCCAGCCTCGACGGAACCGGCGAGCAGTACTTC CASLDGTGEQYF
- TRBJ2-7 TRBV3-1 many TGTGCCAGCAGCCAAGATCACGGGAGCGAGCAGTACTTC CASSQDHGSEQYF
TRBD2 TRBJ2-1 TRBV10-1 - TGCGCCAGCAGTCAGGGACTAGCGGGAAGTAATGAGCAGTTCTTC CASSQGLAGSNEQFF
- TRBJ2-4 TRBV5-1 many TGCGCCAGCAGCTTAGGGGCCGTCAACATTCAGTACTTC CASSLGAVNIQYF
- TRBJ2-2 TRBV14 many TGTGCCAGCAGCCCTCTAGCGTGGAACACCGGGGAGCTGTTTTTT CASSPLAWNTGELFF
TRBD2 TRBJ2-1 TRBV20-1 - TGCAGTGCTAGTGCGACTAGCGGGCTCCTCAATGAGCAGTTCTTC CSASATSGLLNEQFF
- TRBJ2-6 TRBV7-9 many TGTGCCAGCAGCAGAAATCCCTCCTCTGGGGCCAACGTCCTGACTTTC CASSRNPSSGANVLTF
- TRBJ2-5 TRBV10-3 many TGTGCCATCAGTGAGGCAGACTCCCAAGAGACCCAGTACTTC CAISEADSQETQYF